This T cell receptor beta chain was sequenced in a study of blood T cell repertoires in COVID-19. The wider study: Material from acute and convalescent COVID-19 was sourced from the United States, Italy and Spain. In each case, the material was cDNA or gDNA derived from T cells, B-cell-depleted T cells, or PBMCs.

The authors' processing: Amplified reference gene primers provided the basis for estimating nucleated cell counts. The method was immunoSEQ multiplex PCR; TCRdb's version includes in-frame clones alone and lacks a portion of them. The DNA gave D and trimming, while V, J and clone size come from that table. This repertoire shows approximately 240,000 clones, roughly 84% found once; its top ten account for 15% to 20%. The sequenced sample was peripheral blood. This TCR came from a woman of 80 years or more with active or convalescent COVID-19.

This CDR3 reads CASSQDLKYEQYF. The CDR3 DNA is TGCGCCAGCAGCCAGGACTTAAAATACGAGCAGTACTTC. This chain joins TRBV4-3 and TRBJ2-7, with D possibly TRBD2 on 5 matching bases. The CDR3 length is 13 residues. Germline V gene data show CDR1 as LGHNA and CDR2 as YSLEER. The ends were cut back, 3 bases at V and 4 bases at J, with 10 bases in the middle.